The clone carrying this TCR beta chain was seen a handful of times. Sample-barcoded 5' priming and a J-beta primer mix drove a second PCR of roughly 6 to 12 cycles. Using its own MiXCR run on the 5' RACE reads, TCRdb lists one record per CDR3 protein. This table has 1.6 million or so distinct CDR3 sequences, around 35% appearing once. The data originate from a study of blood T cells in healthy people across ages. The ends were cut back, 3 bases at V and 2 bases at J, with 11 bases in the middle. Germline-derived CDR1 and CDR2 are MNHEY and SMNVEV (reference sequence). The CDR3 consists of 14 residues.

The TCR originated in a woman in her twenties or thirties in good health. The genes are TRBV27 and TRBJ2-7; D tentatively fits TRBD1 or TRBD2 (5 bases each). The sample was blood. CDR3: CASSLGDATYEQYF. The CDR3 DNA reads TGTGCCAGCAGTTTGGGGGACGCAACCTACGAGCAGTACTTC.